A single sample gave rise to the 2 T cell receptor beta chains below, sequenced in a study of blood T cell repertoires in COVID-19. Profiling relied on immunoSEQ multiplex PCR, and the TCRdb table lists in-frame clones only, not all of them. Among a few hundred thousand clones listed, about 90% were seen once. The sample comprised PBMCs or T cells enriched from blood (not recorded which). The receptors here all came from a woman aged 25 to 39 who had recovered from COVID-19.

As concerns this clone: Different DNA sequences within this sample yield the same CDR3. The V gene is TRBV19, the J gene TRBJ1-2; TRBD1 might be the D (5 bases). This CDR3 is 11 amino acids long. V lost 3 bases and J 8 bases, leaving 7 bases between the germline ends. Germline V gives CDR1 LNHDA, CDR2 SQIVND (reference sequence). CDR3 sequence: CASSIGGGYTF. CDR3 DNA: TGTGCCAGTAGTATTGGGGGGGGCTACACCTTC.

Of note for this clone: Other nucleotide sequences in the sample specify the same CDR3. The rearrangement uses TRBV5-4 and TRBJ1-1, with 11 bases lining up with TRBD1. The CDR3 is made up of 15 amino acids. Germline CDR1 and CDR2: SGHNT and YYREEE (reference sequence). The V gene end was trimmed by 3 bases and the J gene end by 3 bases; junction bases not matched to a gene: 4. The chain's CDR3 is CASSSGDRGYTEAFF. CDR3 bases: TGTGCCAGCAGCTCGGGGGACAGGGGGTACACTGAAGCTTTCTTT.